This T cell receptor beta chain is drawn from a study of T-cell reconstitution after alpha-beta-depleted transplantation in children (dated by TCRdb to about 2016). Regarding the research as a whole: T-cell immune reconstitution after TCRalphabeta/CD19-depleted allogeneic hematopoietic cell transplantation in children was quantitatively tracked in the study by means of TCR repertoire profiling.

This clonotype was seen many times. This clone's antigen is unknown. Base qualities are missing; no much larger clone stands one base away. V drops 2 bases and J drops 1 base, leaving 15 bases in between. Including the terminal cysteine and phenylalanine, the CDR3 comprises 17 residues. CDR3 DNA is the only sequence kept; it has 51 bases, read in frame from the first base. CDR1 SGHTA and CDR2 FQGNSA are derived from the germline V gene. The protocol used for the library was PCR. TCRdb names Illumina HiSeq 2500 as the instrument used. Molecular barcoding was employed in the preparation of TCR libraries, with unique molecular identifiers being used to normalize TCRbeta repertoire quantification. TCRdb itself trimmed the public reads at Q25 with fastp, ran MiXCR and retained productive beta chains. Every distinct CDR3 protein forms one entry, paired with its most common genes and DNA. The table for this sample lists hundreds of thousands of distinct CDR3 sequences; 9.5% to 15% of them were counted only once. The ten top clones hold approximately 2.9% of the sample.

The clonotype was recovered from a human donor who donated a stem cell graft to a child with acute lymphoblastic leukemia. Sequencing was performed on PBMCs from the stem cell graft donor, taken from the stem cell graft. The chain couples TRBV7-2 to TRBJ2-4; TRBD2 is a weak D gene call, 5 bases matching. The DNA is as follows: TGTGCCAGCAGCTTAAATACGGGAAGGTCGGCCAAAAACATTCAGTACTTC. This sequence encodes CASSLNTGRSAKNIQYF.